The rows below give T cell receptor beta chains drawn from one sample of a study of cytomegalovirus exposure and HLA in healthy donors. Sequencing used immunoSEQ multiplex PCR; TCRdb keeps in-frame clones, though not all of them. This table has some 140,000 clones, 75% to 85% appearing once. Sequencing was performed on PBMCs. All receptors derive from a male donor in good health and CMV-seronegative. The CDR3 runs from the conserved cysteine through the conserved F or W. A D gene is named only where the DNA matches it firmly. Clone size is shown for a subset of rows, as once, few, many or a class of expanded clone.

v_gene: TRBV11-2; abundance: .; j_gene: TRBJ2-5; d_gene: .; CDR3nt: TGTGCCAGCGGAGCGTTGGGCCAAGAGACCCAGTACTTC; CDR3aa: CASGALGQETQYF
v_gene: TRBV10-3; abundance: .; j_gene: TRBJ1-2; d_gene: TRBD1; CDR3nt: TGTGCCATCAGGGGACAGGGTCTGCCCAACTATGGCTACACCTTC; CDR3aa: CAIRGQGLPNYGYTF
v_gene: TRBV4-3; abundance: .; j_gene: TRBJ1-1; d_gene: TRBD1; CDR3nt: TGCGCCAGCAGCCACAAGACAGGGCTGAACACTGAAGCTTTCTTT; CDR3aa: CASSHKTGLNTEAFF
v_gene: TRBV10-2; abundance: once; j_gene: TRBJ1-2; d_gene: .; CDR3nt: TGCGCCAGCAGTGACCCGACCCCCCAGGGAACGGATGGCTACACCTTC; CDR3aa: CASSDPTPQGTDGYTF
v_gene: TRBV5-6; abundance: .; j_gene: TRBJ2-6; d_gene: .; CDR3nt: TGTGCCAGCAGCCTCTCCCTCGGGTCTGGGGCCAACGTCCTGACTTTC; CDR3aa: CASSLSLGSGANVLTF
v_gene: TRBV7-9; abundance: .; j_gene: TRBJ2-2; d_gene: .; CDR3nt: TGTGCCAGCAGCTCTCTGGGGCCGAACACCGGGGAGCTGTTTTTT; CDR3aa: CASSSLGPNTGELFF
v_gene: TRBV30; abundance: .; j_gene: TRBJ2-7; d_gene: .; CDR3nt: TGTGCCTGGAGTCCAGGTCCCTACGAGCAGTACTTC; CDR3aa: CAWSPGPYEQYF
v_gene: TRBV21-1; abundance: .; j_gene: TRBJ2-7; d_gene: .; CDR3nt: TGTGCCAGCAGCAAGCTCACCGGGACAGGGGGTGTCTACGAGCAGTACTTC; CDR3aa: CASSKLTGTGGVYEQYF
v_gene: TRBV2; abundance: .; j_gene: TRBJ1-2; d_gene: TRBD1; CDR3nt: TGTGCCTGCAGTGCTGGACAGGGCACTGGCTACACCTTC; CDR3aa: CACSAGQGTGYTF
v_gene: TRBV2; abundance: .; j_gene: TRBJ2-7; d_gene: TRBD1; CDR3nt: TGTGCCAGCAGTTATGGACAGGGGTACACCTACGAGCAGTACTTC; CDR3aa: CASSYGQGYTYEQYF
v_gene: TRBV19; abundance: .; j_gene: TRBJ2-2; d_gene: TRBD2; CDR3nt: TGTGCCAGTAGTATGGGAGGGGTGGACACCGGGGAGCTGTTTTTT; CDR3aa: CASSMGGVDTGELFF
v_gene: TRBV5-1; abundance: once; j_gene: TRBJ2-3; d_gene: TRBD2; CDR3nt: TGCGCCAGCAGGACCGGGACTAGCGGGGGGGCGAGAGATACGCAGTATTTT; CDR3aa: CASRTGTSGGARDTQYF
v_gene: TRBV7-2; abundance: .; j_gene: TRBJ1-5; d_gene: .; CDR3nt: TGTGCCAGCAGCCTCTGGGGGGGCGGGGGCAATCAGCCCCAGCATTTT; CDR3aa: CASSLWGGGGNQPQHF
v_gene: TRBV4-3; abundance: .; j_gene: TRBJ2-7; d_gene: .; CDR3nt: TGCGCCAGCAGCCGGGGGACTGTGAGCTCCTACGAGCAGTACTTC; CDR3aa: CASSRGTVSSYEQYF
v_gene: TRBV10-1; abundance: .; j_gene: TRBJ2-2; d_gene: TRBD1; CDR3nt: TGCGCCAGCAGTGAGGACCCAGGGGGCTCTTTCGGGGAGCTGTTTTTT; CDR3aa: CASSEDPGGSFGELFF
v_gene: TRBV6-1; abundance: .; j_gene: TRBJ1-1; d_gene: TRBD1; CDR3nt: TGTGCCAGCAGGTTAGGGGGACAGAGGGACACTGAAGCTTTCTTT; CDR3aa: CASRLGGQRDTEAFF
v_gene: TRBV12-5; abundance: .; j_gene: TRBJ2-7; d_gene: .; CDR3nt: TGTGCTAGTGGCCCCTCGGGGTACGAGCAGTACTTC; CDR3aa: CASGPSGYEQYF
v_gene: TRBV11-2; abundance: .; j_gene: TRBJ2-7; d_gene: TRBD1; CDR3nt: TGTGCCAGCAGCTTCGACAGGGGATACGAGCAGTACTTC; CDR3aa: CASSFDRGYEQYF
v_gene: TRBV7-2; abundance: .; j_gene: TRBJ2-1; d_gene: .; CDR3nt: TGTGCCAGCAGCTTAGCCGGGATATACAATGAGCAGTTCTTC; CDR3aa: CASSLAGIYNEQFF
v_gene: TRBV9; abundance: .; j_gene: TRBJ2-7; d_gene: TRBD2; CDR3nt: TGTGCCAGCAGCTTGGGACTAGCGGACTCCTACGAGCAGTACTTC; CDR3aa: CASSLGLADSYEQYF
v_gene: TRBV10-3; abundance: .; j_gene: TRBJ2-2; d_gene: .; CDR3nt: TGTGCCATCAGTGAGTCACTTCCGGGGGGCTCGAACACCGGGGAGCTGTTTTTT; CDR3aa: CAISESLPGGSNTGELFF
v_gene: TRBV18; abundance: .; j_gene: TRBJ1-5; d_gene: TRBD1; CDR3nt: TGTGCCAGCTCCCCGACAGGGGGCAGGGATCAGCCCCGGCATTTT; CDR3aa: CASSPTGGRDQPRHF
v_gene: TRBV7-2; abundance: .; j_gene: TRBJ1-3; d_gene: .; CDR3nt: TGTGCCAGCAGCTTACTTGGACACAGCTCTGGAAACACCATATATTTT; CDR3aa: CASSLLGHSSGNTIYF
v_gene: TRBV7-2; abundance: once; j_gene: TRBJ2-7; d_gene: TRBD1; CDR3nt: TGTGCCAGCAGCTTAGCCCCGGGACAGGGGGCTGCCTACGAGCAGTACTTC; CDR3aa: CASSLAPGQGAAYEQYF
v_gene: TRBV19; abundance: .; j_gene: TRBJ1-6; d_gene: TRBD1; CDR3nt: TGTGCCAGTAGTATGACAGGGGATTCACCCCTCCACTTT; CDR3aa: CASSMTGDSPLHF
v_gene: TRBV10-2; abundance: .; j_gene: TRBJ1-5; d_gene: TRBD1; CDR3nt: TGCGCCAGCAGTGGAGAACAGGGGAATCAGCCCCAGCATTTT; CDR3aa: CASSGEQGNQPQHF
v_gene: TRBV5-4; abundance: .; j_gene: TRBJ2-2; d_gene: TRBD2; CDR3nt: TGTGCCAGCAGCTACGGGACTAGCGGGTTAAAGAACACCGGGGAGCTGTTTTTT; CDR3aa: CASSYGTSGLKNTGELFF
v_gene: TRBV11-1; abundance: .; j_gene: TRBJ1-6; d_gene: TRBD1; CDR3nt: TGTGCCAGCAGCTTAGCGAGACAGGGTTATTCACCCCTCCACTTT; CDR3aa: CASSLARQGYSPLHF
v_gene: TRBV5-1; abundance: .; j_gene: TRBJ2-3; d_gene: .; CDR3nt: TGCGCCAGCAGCTTGGCTAGCACAGATACGCAGTATTTT; CDR3aa: CASSLASTDTQYF
v_gene: TRBV19; abundance: .; j_gene: TRBJ1-1; d_gene: .; CDR3nt: TGTGCCAGTAGTACGGACGGAGTGGGGGGCACTGAAGCTTTCTTT; CDR3aa: CASSTDGVGGTEAFF
v_gene: TRBV19; abundance: few; j_gene: TRBJ1-4; d_gene: .; CDR3nt: TGTGCCAGTAGTATAGTGAAGCCCGGTGAAAAACTGTTTTTT; CDR3aa: CASSIVKPGEKLFF
v_gene: TRBV7-6; abundance: once; j_gene: TRBJ2-6; d_gene: .; CDR3nt: TGTGCCAGCAGCTTACCATACAGGGAATCTGGGGCCAACGTCCTGACTTTC; CDR3aa: CASSLPYRESGANVLTF
v_gene: TRBV30; abundance: once; j_gene: TRBJ1-1; d_gene: .; CDR3nt: TGTGCCTGGACCAGAGGGGGGGCTACCATGAACACTGAAGCTTTCTTT; CDR3aa: CAWTRGGATMNTEAFF
v_gene: TRBV4-2; abundance: .; j_gene: TRBJ1-2; d_gene: .; CDR3nt: TGTGCCAGCAGCCGCGGACTTCCCGCGGGCTATGGCTACACCTTC; CDR3aa: CASSRGLPAGYGYTF
v_gene: TRBV11-2; abundance: .; j_gene: TRBJ2-7; d_gene: .; CDR3nt: TGTGCCAGCAGCTTAGTTCCAGGGTCCCACGAGCAGTACTTC; CDR3aa: CASSLVPGSHEQYF
v_gene: TRBV7-8; abundance: .; j_gene: TRBJ2-7; d_gene: .; CDR3nt: TGTGCCAGCAGCTCTCAACGGACAGACAGCTCCTACGAGCAGTACTTC; CDR3aa: CASSSQRTDSSYEQYF
v_gene: TRBV5-1; abundance: few; j_gene: TRBJ1-4; d_gene: TRBD1; CDR3nt: TGCGCCAGCAGCTCCACAGGGGTTACTAATGAAAAACTGTTTTTT; CDR3aa: CASSSTGVTNEKLFF
v_gene: TRBV30; abundance: once; j_gene: TRBJ2-7; d_gene: TRBD1; CDR3nt: TGTGCCTGGAGTGGGACCGGGACAGGGGGGCCCTACGAGCAGTACTTC; CDR3aa: CAWSGTGTGGPYEQYF
v_gene: TRBV9; abundance: once; j_gene: TRBJ1-3; d_gene: .; CDR3nt: TGTGCCAGCAGCGTAGCGGGAGCCTCTGGAAACACCATATATTTT; CDR3aa: CASSVAGASGNTIYF
v_gene: TRBV6-1; abundance: .; j_gene: TRBJ1-4; d_gene: TRBD1; CDR3nt: TGTGCCAGCAGTTCGCGACAGGGCCGAGGTGAAAAACTGTTTTTT; CDR3aa: CASSSRQGRGEKLFF
v_gene: TRBV6-5; abundance: .; j_gene: TRBJ2-2; d_gene: TRBD1; CDR3nt: TGTGCCAGCAGTTACTGGACAGGCGAAGGCACCGGGGAGCTGTTTTTT; CDR3aa: CASSYWTGEGTGELFF